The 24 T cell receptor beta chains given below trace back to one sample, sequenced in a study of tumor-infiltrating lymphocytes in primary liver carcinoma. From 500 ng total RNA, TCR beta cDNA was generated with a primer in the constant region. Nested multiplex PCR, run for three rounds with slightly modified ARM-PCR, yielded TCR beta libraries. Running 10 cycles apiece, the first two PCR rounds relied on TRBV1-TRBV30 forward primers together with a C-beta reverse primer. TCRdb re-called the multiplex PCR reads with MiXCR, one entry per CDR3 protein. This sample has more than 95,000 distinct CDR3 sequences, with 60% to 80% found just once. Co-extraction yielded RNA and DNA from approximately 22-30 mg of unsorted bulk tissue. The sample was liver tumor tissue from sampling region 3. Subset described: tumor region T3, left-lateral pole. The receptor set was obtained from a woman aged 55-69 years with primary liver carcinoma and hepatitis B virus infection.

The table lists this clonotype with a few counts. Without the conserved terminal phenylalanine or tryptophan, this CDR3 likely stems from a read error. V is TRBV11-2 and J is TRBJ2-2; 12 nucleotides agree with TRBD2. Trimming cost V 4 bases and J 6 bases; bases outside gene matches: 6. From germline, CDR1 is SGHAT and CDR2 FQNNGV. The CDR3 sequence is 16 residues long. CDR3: CASSSRLAGDSGELFL. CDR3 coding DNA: TGTGCCAGCAGCTCTCGACTAGCGGGAGATTCCGGGGAGCTGTTTTTA.

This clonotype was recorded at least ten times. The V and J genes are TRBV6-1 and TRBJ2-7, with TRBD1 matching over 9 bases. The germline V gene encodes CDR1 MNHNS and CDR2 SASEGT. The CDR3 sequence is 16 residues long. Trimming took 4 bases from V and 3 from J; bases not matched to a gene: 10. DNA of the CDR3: TGTGCCAGCAGTGGGGGCCTCGGACAGGGGATCTACGAGCAGTACTTC. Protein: CASSGGLGQGIYEQYF.

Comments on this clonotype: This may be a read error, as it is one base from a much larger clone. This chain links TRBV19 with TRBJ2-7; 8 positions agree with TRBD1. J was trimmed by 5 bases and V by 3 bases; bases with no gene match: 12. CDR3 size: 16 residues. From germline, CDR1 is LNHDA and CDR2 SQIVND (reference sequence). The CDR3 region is CASSIRWDRPGNEQYF. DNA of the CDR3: TGTGCCAGTAGTATCCGCTGGGACAGGCCAGGGAACGAGCAGTACTTC. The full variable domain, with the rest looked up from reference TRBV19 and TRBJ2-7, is DGGITQSPKYLFRKEGQNVTLSCEQNLNHDAMYWYRQDPGQGLRLIYYSQIVNDFQKGDIAEGYSVSREKKESFPLTVTSAQKNPTAFYLCASSIRWDRPGNEQYFGPGTRLTVT.

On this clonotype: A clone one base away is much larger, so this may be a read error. The CDR3 sequence: CASSLGSWFGETQCF. The DNA for the CDR3 is TGTGCCAGCAGCTTAGGTTCCTGGTTCGGGGAGACCCAGTGCTTC. This chain joins TRBV7-8 and TRBJ2-5; the D gene is possibly TRBD2 (5 bases). The V gene's germline CDR1 is SGHVS and CDR2 FQNEAQ. This CDR3 is built from 15 residues.

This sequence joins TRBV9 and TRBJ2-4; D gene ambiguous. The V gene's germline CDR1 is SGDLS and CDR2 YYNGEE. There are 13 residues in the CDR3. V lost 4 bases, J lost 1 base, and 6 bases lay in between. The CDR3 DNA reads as TGTGCCAGCAGCCCGGAGGCCAAAAACATTCAGTACTTC. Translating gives CASSPEAKNIQYF.

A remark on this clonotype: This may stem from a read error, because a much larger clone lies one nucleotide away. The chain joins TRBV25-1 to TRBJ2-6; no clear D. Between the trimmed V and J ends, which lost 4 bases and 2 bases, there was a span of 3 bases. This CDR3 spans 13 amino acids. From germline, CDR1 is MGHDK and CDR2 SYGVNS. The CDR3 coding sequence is TGTGCCAGCAGTGTAGCTGGGGCCAACGTCCTGACTTTC. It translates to CASSVAGANVLTF.

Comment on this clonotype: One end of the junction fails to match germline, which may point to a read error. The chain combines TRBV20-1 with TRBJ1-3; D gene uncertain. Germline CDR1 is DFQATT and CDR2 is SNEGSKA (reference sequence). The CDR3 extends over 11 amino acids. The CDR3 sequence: CCAKDPNTIYF. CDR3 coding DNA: TGCTGTGCTAAAGATCCCAACACCATATATTTT.

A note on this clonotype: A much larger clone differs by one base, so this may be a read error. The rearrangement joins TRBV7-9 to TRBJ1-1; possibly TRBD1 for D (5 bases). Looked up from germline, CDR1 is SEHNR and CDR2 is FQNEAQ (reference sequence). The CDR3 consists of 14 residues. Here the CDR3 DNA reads TGTGCCAACAGCCCGGCCAGGGTAAACACTGAAGCTTTCTTT. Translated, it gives CANSPARVNTEAFF.

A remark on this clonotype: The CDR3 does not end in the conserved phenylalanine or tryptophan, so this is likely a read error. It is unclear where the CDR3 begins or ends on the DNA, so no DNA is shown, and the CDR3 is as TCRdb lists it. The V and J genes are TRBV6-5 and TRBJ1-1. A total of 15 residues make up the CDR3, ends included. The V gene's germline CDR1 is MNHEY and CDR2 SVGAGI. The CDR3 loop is CASISTPTSNTEALY.

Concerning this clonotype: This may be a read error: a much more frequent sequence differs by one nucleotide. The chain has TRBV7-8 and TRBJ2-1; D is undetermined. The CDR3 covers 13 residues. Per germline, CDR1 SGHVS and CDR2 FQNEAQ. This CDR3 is CVSSFGVYNEQFF. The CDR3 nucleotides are TGTGTCAGCAGCTTTGGAGTTTACAATGAGCAGTTCTTC.

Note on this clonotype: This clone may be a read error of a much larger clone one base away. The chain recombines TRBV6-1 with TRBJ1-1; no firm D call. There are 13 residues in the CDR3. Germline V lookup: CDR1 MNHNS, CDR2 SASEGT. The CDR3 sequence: CASIPGLNIEAFF. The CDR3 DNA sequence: TGTGCCAGCATTCCGGGATTGAACATTGAAGCTTTCTTT.

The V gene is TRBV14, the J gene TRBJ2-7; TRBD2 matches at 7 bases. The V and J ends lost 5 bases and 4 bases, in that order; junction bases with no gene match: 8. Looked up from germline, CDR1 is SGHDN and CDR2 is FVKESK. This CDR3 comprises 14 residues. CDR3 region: CASSFGLGFYEQYF. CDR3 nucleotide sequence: TGTGCCAGCAGCTTCGGACTAGGTTTTTACGAGCAGTACTTC.

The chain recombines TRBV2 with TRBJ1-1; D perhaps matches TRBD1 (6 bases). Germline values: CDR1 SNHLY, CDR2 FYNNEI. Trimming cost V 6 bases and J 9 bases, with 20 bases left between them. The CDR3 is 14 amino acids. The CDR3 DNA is TGTGCCAGCAGCGAGTTCATACAGGGAGGGCAAGCTTTCTTT. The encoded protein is CASSEFIQGGQAFF.

CDR3 in DNA: TGTGCTAGGGGTGCGGGGGGACCGACCGGGGAGCTGTTTTTT. Its translation: CARGAGGPTGELFF. V usage is TRBV11-3 and J usage is TRBJ2-2; 8 positions agree with TRBD2. The germline V gene has CDR1 SGHNT and CDR2 YENEEA. The CDR3 totals 14 residues.

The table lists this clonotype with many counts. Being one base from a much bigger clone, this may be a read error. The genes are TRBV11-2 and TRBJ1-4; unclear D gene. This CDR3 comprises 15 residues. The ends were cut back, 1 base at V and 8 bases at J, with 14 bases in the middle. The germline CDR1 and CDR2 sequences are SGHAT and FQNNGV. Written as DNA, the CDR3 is TGTGCCAGCAGCTTAGGCACCGGTCCCTCGGAAAAACTGTTTTTT. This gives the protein CASSLGTGPSEKLFF.

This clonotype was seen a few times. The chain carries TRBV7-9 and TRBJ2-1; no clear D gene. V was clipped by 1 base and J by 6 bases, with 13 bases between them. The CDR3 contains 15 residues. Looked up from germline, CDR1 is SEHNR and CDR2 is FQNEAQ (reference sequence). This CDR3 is CASSLVGATSNEQFF. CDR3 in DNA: TGTGCCAGCAGCTTAGTGGGCGCGACAAGCAATGAGCAGTTCTTC.

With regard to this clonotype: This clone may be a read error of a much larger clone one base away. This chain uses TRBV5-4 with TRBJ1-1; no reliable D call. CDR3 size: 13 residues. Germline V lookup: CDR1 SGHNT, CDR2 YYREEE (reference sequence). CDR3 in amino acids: CASGLRTNTEAFF. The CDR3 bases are TGTGCCAGCGGCTTGCGGACGAACACTGAAGCTTTCTTT.

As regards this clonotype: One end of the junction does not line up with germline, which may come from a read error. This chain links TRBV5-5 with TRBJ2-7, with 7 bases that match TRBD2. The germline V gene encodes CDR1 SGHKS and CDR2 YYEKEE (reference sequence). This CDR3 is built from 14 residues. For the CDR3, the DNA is TGTGCCGGCAGCCCGTACGGGAGGAGGAACAAGCAGTACTTC. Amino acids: CAGSPYGRRNKQYF.

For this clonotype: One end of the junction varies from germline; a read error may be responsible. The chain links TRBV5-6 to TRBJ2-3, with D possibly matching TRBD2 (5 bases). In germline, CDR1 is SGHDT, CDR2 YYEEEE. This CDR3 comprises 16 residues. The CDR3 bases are TGTACCAGCAGCTCCATGAATGGGAGAACCACAGATACGCAGTATTTT. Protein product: CTSSSMNGRTTDTQYF.

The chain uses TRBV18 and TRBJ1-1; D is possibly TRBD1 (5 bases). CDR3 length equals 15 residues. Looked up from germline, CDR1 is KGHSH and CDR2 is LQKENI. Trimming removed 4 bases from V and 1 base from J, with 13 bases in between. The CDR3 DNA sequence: TGTGCCAGCTCACTACTAGGGGACGCGAACACTGAAGCTTTCTTT. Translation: CASSLLGDANTEAFF. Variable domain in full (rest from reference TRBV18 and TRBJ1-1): NAGVMQNPRHLVRRRGQEARLRCSPMKGHSHVYWYRQLPEEGLKFMVYLQKENIIDESGMPKERFSAEFPKEGPSILRIQQVVRGDSAAYFCASSLLGDANTEAFFGQGTRLTVV.

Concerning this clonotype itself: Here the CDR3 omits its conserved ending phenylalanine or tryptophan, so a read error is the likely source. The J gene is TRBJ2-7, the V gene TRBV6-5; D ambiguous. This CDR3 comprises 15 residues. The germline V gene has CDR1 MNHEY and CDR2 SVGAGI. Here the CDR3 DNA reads TGTGCCAGCAGTTACTCGATTGCGGTATCCTATGAGCAGTACCTC. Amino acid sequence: CASSYSIAVSYEQYL.

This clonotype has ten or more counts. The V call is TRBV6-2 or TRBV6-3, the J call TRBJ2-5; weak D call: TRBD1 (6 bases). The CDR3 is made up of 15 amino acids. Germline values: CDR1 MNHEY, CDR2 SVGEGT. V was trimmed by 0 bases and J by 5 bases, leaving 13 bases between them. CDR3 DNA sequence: TGTGCCAGCAGTTACTCGGACAGTTTTTACGAGACCCAGTACTTC. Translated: CASSYSDSFYETQYF.

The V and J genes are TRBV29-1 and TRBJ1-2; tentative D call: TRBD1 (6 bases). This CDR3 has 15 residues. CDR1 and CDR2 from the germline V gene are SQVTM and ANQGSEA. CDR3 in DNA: TGCAACGTCGCCGTCTCAGGGGCAGGATTTTATGGCTACACCTTC. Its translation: CNVAVSGAGFYGYTF.

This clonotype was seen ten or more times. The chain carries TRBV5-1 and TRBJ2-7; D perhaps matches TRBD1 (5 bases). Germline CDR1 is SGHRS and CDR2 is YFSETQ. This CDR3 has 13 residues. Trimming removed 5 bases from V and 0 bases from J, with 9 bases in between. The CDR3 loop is CASRPTASYEQYF. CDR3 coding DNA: TGCGCCAGCAGGCCGACAGCCTCCTACGAGCAGTACTTC. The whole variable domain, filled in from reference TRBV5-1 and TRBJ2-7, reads KAGVTQTPRYLIKTRGQQVTLSCSPISGHRSVSWYQQTPGQGLQFLFEYFSETQRNKGNFPGRFSGRQFSNSRSEMNVSTLELGDSALYLCASRPTASYEQYFGPGTRLTVT.